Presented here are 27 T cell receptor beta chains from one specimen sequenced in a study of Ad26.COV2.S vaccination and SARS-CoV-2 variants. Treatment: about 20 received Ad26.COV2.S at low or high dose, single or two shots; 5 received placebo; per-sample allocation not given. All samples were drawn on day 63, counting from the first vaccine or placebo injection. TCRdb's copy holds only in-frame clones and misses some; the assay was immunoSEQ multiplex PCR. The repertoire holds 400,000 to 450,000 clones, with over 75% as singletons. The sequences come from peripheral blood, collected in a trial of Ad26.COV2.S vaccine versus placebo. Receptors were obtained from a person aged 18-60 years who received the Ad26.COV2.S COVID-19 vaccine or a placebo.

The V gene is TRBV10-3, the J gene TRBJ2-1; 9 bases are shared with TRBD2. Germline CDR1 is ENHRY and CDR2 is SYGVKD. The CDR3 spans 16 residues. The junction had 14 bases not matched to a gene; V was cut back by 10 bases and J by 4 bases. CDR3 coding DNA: TGTGCCACCAAGAGGGTAGCGGGAGCAGATTACAATGAGCAGTTCTTC. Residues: CATKRVAGADYNEQFF.

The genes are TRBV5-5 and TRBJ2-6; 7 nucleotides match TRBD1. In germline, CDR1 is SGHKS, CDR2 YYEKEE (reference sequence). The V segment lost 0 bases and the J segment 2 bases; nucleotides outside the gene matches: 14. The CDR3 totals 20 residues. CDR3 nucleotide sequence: TGTGCCAGCAGCTTGGCCGGGAAGGGGGCGGTCCTGCCTGGGGCCAACGTCCTGACTTTC. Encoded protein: CASSLAGKGAVLPGANVLTF. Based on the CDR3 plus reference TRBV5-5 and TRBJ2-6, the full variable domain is DAGVTQSPTHLIKTRGQQVTLRCSPISGHKSVSWYQQVLGQGPQFIFQYYEKEERGRGNFPDRFSARQFPNYSSELNVNALLLGDSALYLCASSLAGKGAVLPGANVLTFGAGSRLTVL.

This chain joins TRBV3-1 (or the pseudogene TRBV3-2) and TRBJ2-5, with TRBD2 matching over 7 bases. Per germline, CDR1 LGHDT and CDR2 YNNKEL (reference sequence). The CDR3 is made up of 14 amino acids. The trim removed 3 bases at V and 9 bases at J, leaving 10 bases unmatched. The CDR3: CASSHLLAPKAQYF. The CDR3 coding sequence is TGTGCCAGCAGCCACTTACTAGCGCCGAAGGCCCAGTACTTC.

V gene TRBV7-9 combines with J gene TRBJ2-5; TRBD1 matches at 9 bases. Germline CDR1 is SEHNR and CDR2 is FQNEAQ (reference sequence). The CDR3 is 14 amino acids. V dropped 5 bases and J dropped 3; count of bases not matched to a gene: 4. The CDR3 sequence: CASSLDRGEETQYF. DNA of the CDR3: TGTGCCAGCAGCCTAGACAGGGGGGAAGAGACCCAGTACTTC.

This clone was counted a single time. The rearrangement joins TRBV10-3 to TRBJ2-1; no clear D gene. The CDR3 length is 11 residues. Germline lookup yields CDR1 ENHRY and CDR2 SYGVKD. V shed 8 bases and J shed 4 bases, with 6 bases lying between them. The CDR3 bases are TGTGCCATCGGTTTGTACAATGAGCAGTTCTTC. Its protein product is CAIGLYNEQFF.

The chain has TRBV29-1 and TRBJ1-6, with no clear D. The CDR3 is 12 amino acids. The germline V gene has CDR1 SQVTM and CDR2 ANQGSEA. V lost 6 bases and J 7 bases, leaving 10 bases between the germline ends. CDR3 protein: CSVPWTNSPLHF. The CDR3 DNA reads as TGCAGCGTCCCTTGGACGAATTCACCCCTCCACTTT.

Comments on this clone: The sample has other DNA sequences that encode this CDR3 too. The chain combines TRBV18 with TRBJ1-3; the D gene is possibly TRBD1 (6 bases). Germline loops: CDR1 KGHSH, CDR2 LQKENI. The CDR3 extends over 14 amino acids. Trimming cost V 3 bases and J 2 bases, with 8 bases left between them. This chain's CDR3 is CASSPPGAGNTIYF. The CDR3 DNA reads TGTGCCAGCTCACCTCCAGGGGCTGGAAACACCATATATTTT. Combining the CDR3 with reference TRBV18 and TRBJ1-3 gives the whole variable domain NAGVMQNPRHLVRRRGQEARLRCSPMKGHSHVYWYRQLPEEGLKFMVYLQKENIIDESGMPKERFSAEFPKEGPSILRIQQVVRGDSAAYFCASSPPGAGNTIYFGEGSWLTVV.

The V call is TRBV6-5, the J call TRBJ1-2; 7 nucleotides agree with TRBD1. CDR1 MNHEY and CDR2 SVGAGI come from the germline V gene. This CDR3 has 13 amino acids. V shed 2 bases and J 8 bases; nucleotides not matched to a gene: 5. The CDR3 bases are TGTGCCAGCAGTTACAGGACAGGAAGAGGCTACACCTTC. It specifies CASSYRTGRGYTF.

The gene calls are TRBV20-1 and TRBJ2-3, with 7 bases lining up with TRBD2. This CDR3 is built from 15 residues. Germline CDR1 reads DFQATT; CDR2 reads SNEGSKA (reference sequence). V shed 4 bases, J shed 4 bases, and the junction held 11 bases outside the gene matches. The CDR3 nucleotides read TGCAGTGCTACTGATGGCGGGAGCTCCGCAGATACGCAGTATTTT. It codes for CSATDGGSSADTQYF.

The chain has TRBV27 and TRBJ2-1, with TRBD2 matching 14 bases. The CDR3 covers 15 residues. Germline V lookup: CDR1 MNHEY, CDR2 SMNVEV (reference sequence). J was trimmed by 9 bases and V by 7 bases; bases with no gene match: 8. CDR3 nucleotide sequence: TGTGCCAGCACCCTGGGGACTAGCGGGAGTTTTGAGCAGTTCTTC. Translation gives CASTLGTSGSFEQFF.

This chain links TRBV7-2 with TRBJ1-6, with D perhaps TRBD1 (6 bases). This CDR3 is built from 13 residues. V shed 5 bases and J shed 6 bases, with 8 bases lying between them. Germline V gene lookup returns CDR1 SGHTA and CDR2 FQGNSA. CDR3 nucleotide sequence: TGTGCCAGCAGCAAGGACAGTAATTCACCCCTCCACTTT. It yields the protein CASSKDSNSPLHF.

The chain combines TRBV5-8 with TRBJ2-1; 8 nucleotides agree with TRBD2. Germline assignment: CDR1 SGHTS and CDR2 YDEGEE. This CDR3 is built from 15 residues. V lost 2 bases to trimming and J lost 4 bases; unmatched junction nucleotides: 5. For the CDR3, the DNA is TGTGCCAGCAGCTTCGAGGGACTAGTTTACAATGAGCAGTTCTTC. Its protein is CASSFEGLVYNEQFF.

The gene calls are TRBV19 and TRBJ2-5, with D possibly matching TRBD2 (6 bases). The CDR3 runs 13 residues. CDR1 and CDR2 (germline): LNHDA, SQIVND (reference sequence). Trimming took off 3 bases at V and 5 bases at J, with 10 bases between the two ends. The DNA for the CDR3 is TGTGCCAGTAGTATGGGGGGTTGGGAGACCCAGTACTTC. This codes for CASSMGGWETQYF.

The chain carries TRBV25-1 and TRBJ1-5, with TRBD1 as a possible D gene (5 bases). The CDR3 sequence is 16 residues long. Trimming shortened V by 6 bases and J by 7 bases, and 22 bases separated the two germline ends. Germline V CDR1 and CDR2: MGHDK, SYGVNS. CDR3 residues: CASSGPGRPVGQPQHF. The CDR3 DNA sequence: TGTGCCAGCAGCGGCCCGGGGCGGCCGGTAGGACAGCCCCAGCATTTT.

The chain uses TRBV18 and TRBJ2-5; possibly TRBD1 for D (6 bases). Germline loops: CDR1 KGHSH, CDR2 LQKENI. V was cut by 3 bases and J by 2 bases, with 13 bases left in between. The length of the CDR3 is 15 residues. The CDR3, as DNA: TGTGCCAGCTCACCTTTAGGACAGTTTCAAGAGACCCAGTACTTC. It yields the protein CASSPLGQFQETQYF.

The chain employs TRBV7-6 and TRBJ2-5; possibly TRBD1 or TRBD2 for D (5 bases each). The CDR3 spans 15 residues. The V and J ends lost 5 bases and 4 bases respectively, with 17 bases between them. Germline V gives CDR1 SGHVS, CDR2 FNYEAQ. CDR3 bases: TGTGCCAGCAGCGCGAGAGGGGCCGAAAGAGAGACCCAGTACTTC. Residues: CASSARGAERETQYF.

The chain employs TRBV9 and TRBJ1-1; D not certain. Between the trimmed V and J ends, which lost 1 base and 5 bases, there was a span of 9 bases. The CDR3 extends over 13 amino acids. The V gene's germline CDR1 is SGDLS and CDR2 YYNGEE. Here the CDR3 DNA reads TGTGCCAGCAGCGTAAAGGGAGGGACTGAAGCTTTCTTT. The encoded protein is CASSVKGGTEAFF.

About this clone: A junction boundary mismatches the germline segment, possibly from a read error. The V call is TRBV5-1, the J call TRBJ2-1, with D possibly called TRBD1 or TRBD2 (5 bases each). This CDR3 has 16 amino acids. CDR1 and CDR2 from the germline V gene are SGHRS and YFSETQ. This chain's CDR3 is CASSLRGVASNNEQFF. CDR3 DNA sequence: TGCGCCAGCAGCTTGAGAGGGGTTGCCTCCAACAATGAGCAGTTCTTC. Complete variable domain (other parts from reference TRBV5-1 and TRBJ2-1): KAGVTQTPRYLIKTRGQQVTLSCSPISGHRSVSWYQQTPGQGLQFLFEYFSETQRNKGNFPGRFSGRQFSNSRSEMNVSTLELGDSALYLCASSLRGVASNNEQFFGPGTRLTVL.

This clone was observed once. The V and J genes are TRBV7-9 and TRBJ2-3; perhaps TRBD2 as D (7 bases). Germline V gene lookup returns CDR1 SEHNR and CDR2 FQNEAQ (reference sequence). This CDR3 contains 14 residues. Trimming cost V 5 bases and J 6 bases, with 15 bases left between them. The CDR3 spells CASSTGGGMDTQYF. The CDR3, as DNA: TGTGCCAGCAGCACCGGCGGGGGCATGGATACGCAGTATTTT.

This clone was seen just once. The CDR3: CASSQDPGSSTDTQYF. As DNA, the CDR3 is TGTGCCAGCAGCCAAGATCCGGGTTCTAGCACAGATACGCAGTATTTT. The chain joins TRBV3-1 (or the pseudogene TRBV3-2) to TRBJ2-3, with D uncertain. Trimming cost V 0 bases and J 0 bases, with 10 bases left between them. This CDR3 region has 16 residues. Germline V CDR1 and CDR2: LGHDT, YNNKEL (reference sequence).

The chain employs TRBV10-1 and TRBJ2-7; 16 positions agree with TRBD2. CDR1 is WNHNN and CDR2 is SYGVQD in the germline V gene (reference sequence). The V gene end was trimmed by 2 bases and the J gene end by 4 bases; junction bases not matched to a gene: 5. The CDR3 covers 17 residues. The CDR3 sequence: CASSEGTSGREVYEQYF. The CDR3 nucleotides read TGCGCCAGCAGTGAGGGGACTAGCGGGAGGGAAGTTTACGAGCAGTACTTC.

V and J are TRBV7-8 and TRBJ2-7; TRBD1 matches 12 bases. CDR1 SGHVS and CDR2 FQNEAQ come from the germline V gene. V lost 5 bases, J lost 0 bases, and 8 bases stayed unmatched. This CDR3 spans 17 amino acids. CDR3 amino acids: CASSPSGQGAISYEQYF. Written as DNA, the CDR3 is TGTGCCAGCAGCCCATCGGGACAGGGGGCCATCTCCTACGAGCAGTACTTC.

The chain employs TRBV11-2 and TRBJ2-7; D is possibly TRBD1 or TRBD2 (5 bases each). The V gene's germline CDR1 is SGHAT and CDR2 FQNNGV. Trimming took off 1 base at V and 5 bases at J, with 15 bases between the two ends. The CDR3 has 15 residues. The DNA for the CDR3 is TGTGCCAGCAGCTTAGGAGTACCCCGGGACGACGAGCAGTACTTC. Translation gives CASSLGVPRDDEQYF.

As DNA, the CDR3 is TGTGCCAGCAGGAGGTGTAGGACAGGGGGCTCCCAAGAGACCCAGTACTTC. This codes for CASRRCRTGGSQETQYF. The rearrangement joins TRBV21-1 to TRBJ2-5; the table gives TRBD1 as D, unverified against the DNA. TRBV21-1 is a documented pseudogene. This CDR3 is built from 17 residues.

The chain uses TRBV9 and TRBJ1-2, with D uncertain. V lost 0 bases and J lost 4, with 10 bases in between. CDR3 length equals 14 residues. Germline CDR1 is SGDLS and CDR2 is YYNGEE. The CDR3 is CASSVEAEGYGYTF. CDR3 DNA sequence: TGTGCCAGCAGCGTAGAAGCCGAGGGCTATGGCTACACCTTC. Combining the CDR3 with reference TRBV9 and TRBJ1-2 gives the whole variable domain DSGVTQTPKHLITATGQRVTLRCSPRSGDLSVYWYQQSLDQGLQFLIQYYNGEERAKGNILERFSAQQFPDLHSELNLSSLELGDSALYFCASSVEAEGYGYTFGSGTRLTVV.

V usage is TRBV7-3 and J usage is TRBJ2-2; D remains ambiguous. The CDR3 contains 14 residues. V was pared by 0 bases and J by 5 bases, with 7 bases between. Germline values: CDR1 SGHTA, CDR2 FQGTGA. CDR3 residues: CASSLTGLTGELFF. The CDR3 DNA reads TGTGCCAGCAGCTTAACAGGGCTTACCGGGGAGCTGTTTTTT.

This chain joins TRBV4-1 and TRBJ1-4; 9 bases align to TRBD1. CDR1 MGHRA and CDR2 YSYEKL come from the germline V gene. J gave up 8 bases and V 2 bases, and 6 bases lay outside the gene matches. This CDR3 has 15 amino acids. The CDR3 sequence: CASSQLGTGSEKLFF. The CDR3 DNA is TGCGCCAGCAGCCAATTAGGGACAGGGAGCGAAAAACTGTTTTTT.